These 18 T cell receptor beta chains originate from one sample sequenced in a study of CD8 T cells in ankylosing spondylitis. TCRdb processed the 5' RACE reads anew with MiXCR; each CDR3 protein has one entry. The table includes 24,000 or so distinct CDR3 sequences, approximately 12% detected once. The specimen sequenced was blood. Receptors were obtained from a male donor with ankylosing spondylitis or in good health (not recorded which).

This clonotype was recorded at least ten times. The chain is built from TRBV7-2 and TRBJ2-2; D might be TRBD2 (6 bases). In germline, CDR1 is SGHTA, CDR2 FQGNSA. This CDR3 comprises 16 residues. Trimming cost V 1 base and J 1 base, with 10 bases left between them. The CDR3 coding sequence is TGTGCCAGCAGCTTAGAGGGAGCGGGGAACACCGGGGAGCTGTTTTTT. It encodes CASSLEGAGNTGELFF.

This clonotype was seen a few times. V and J are TRBV2 and TRBJ2-7, with D uncertain. The germline V and J ends were trimmed by 1 base and 3 bases, with 7 bases remaining between them. Germline CDR1 and CDR2: SNHLY and FYNNEI. The CDR3 sequence is 13 residues long. CDR3 sequence (DNA): TGTGCCAGCAGTGAAGTTCGGTTCTACGAGCAGTACTTC. Translation gives CASSEVRFYEQYF.

This clonotype was picked up a small number of times. The V call is TRBV12-3 or TRBV12-4, the J call TRBJ2-1; TRBD2 might be the D (5 bases). This CDR3 region has 13 residues. V lost 7 bases and J lost 7, with 14 bases in between. Written as DNA, the CDR3 is TGTGCCAGCACGGTCGGGGTGATTAATGAGCAGTTCTTC. Protein sequence: CASTVGVINEQFF.

This clonotype has a handful of counts. This sequence joins TRBV28 and TRBJ2-5, with unresolved D. Trimming removed 5 bases at V and 1 base at J, with 20 bases between. Germline CDR1 MDHEN, CDR2 SYDVKM. CDR3 length: 17 residues. As DNA, the CDR3 is TGTGCCAGCAGTCTACACCCAACCGGGCCAGCCCAAGAGACCCAGTACTTC. Translated, it gives CASSLHPTGPAQETQYF.

This clonotype was detected only a few times. V usage is TRBV20-1 and J usage is TRBJ2-3; D is unresolved. The V gene's germline CDR1 is DFQATT and CDR2 SNEGSKA (reference sequence). The CDR3 extends over 13 amino acids. Trimming left V 4 bases short and J 6 bases short, with 14 bases between. CDR3 residues: CSATVDGRDTQYF. For the CDR3, the DNA is TGCAGTGCTACCGTAGACGGAAGGGATACGCAGTATTTT.

This clonotype was seen a few times. This chain uses TRBV5-5 with TRBJ2-7; the D gene is possibly TRBD2 (6 bases). This CDR3 is built from 12 residues. V lost 7 bases and J 4 bases, leaving 12 bases between the germline ends. The germline V gene encodes CDR1 SGHKS and CDR2 YYEKEE (reference sequence). In nucleotides, the CDR3 is TGTGCCAGCGGCCTAGGGACTTACGAGCAGTACGTC. It specifies CASGLGTYEQYV.

This clonotype appeared many times. The chain links TRBV29-1 to TRBJ1-1; possibly TRBD1 for D (6 bases). V lost 6 bases, J lost 1 base, and 12 bases lay in between. This CDR3 is built from 13 residues. Germline CDR1 and CDR2: SQVTM and ANQGSEA. The CDR3: CSVLQGENTEAFF. The CDR3 region has the DNA TGCAGCGTCCTACAGGGTGAGAACACTGAAGCTTTCTTT.

This clonotype was observed at least ten times. V and J are TRBV4-1 and TRBJ2-5; D gene uncertain. CDR3 length equals 13 residues. Germline V gives CDR1 MGHRA, CDR2 YSYEKL. The V end lost 4 bases, the J end lost 1 base, and 7 bases lay between the germline ends. The CDR3 DNA reads as TGCGCCAGCAGCCCCAGGAGCCAAGAGACCCAGTACTTC. Translation: CASSPRSQETQYF.

This clonotype was recorded at least ten times. The chain couples TRBV5-1 to TRBJ2-5; tentatively, D is TRBD1 or TRBD2 (5 bases each). CDR1 is SGHRS and CDR2 is YFSETQ in the germline V gene. The V gene lost 0 bases and the J gene lost 10 bases, with 13 bases spanning the gap. CDR3 length equals 13 residues. CDR3 sequence: CASSLEDQGVQYF. In DNA form, the CDR3 reads TGCGCCAGCAGCTTGGAAGATCAGGGAGTCCAGTACTTC.

This clonotype was detected a few times. J is TRBJ2-7 and V is TRBV7-2; D ambiguous. There are 14 residues in the CDR3. The V gene lost 1 base and the J gene lost 3 bases, with 10 bases spanning the gap. Germline V gene data show CDR1 as SGHTA and CDR2 as FQGNSA. The CDR3 spells CASSLGLPRYEQYF. In nucleotides, the CDR3 is TGTGCCAGCAGCTTAGGGCTACCGCGCTACGAGCAGTACTTC.

This clonotype has just one count. This chain joins TRBV12-3 or TRBV12-4 and TRBJ2-5; D is unresolved. The V and J ends lost 3 bases and 5 bases respectively, with 13 bases between them. The length of the CDR3 is 14 residues. CDR3 nucleotides: TGTGCCAGCAGTTTTTCCCGGGCCCAGGAGACCCAGTACTTC. It yields the protein CASSFSRAQETQYF.

This clonotype was counted ten times or more. V is TRBV19 and J is TRBJ2-4; either TRBD1 or TRBD2 may fit D (6 bases each). The V end was cut by 6 bases, the J end by 0 bases, with 12 bases between. This CDR3 is 15 amino acids long. Germline lookup yields CDR1 LNHDA and CDR2 SQIVND (reference sequence). The chain's CDR3 is CASRPQGLAKNIQYF. CDR3 DNA: TGTGCCAGTAGACCACAGGGACTAGCCAAAAACATTCAGTACTTC. The entire variable domain, with the rest obtained from reference TRBV19 and TRBJ2-4, is as follows: DGGITQSPKYLFRKEGQNVTLSCEQNLNHDAMYWYRQDPGQGLRLIYYSQIVNDFQKGDIAEGYSVSREKKESFPLTVTSAQKNPTAFYLCASRPQGLAKNIQYFGAGTRLSVL.

The chain uses TRBV5-1 and TRBJ2-2; D unclear. V dropped 0 bases and J dropped 2 bases, with 5 bases sitting between them. CDR3 length: 14 residues. The V gene's germline CDR1 is SGHRS and CDR2 YFSETQ. CDR3 region: CASSLEHNTGELFF. The CDR3 coding sequence is TGCGCCAGCAGCTTGGAGCACAACACCGGGGAGCTGTTTTTT.

This clonotype showed up many times. The chain couples TRBV12-3 or TRBV12-4 to TRBJ2-2, with 7 bases aligning to TRBD1. V was clipped by 6 bases and J by 1 base; unmatched bases: 8. This CDR3 comprises 16 residues. The CDR3 DNA sequence: TGTGCCAGCAGCCCAAGGGGGCGCGGGAACACCGGGGAGCTGTTTTTT. Protein product: CASSPRGRGNTGELFF.

This clonotype occurred a few times. The chain couples TRBV20-1 to TRBJ2-7, with D hard to call. V lost 1 base to trimming and J lost 4 bases, with 8 bases between them. There are 12 residues in the CDR3. Germline CDR1 is DFQATT and CDR2 is SNEGSKA (reference sequence). The CDR3 is CSARAASYEQYF. In DNA, the CDR3 is TGCAGTGCTAGAGCTGCCTCATACGAGCAGTACTTC.

This clonotype was recorded at least ten times. This chain connects TRBV9 to TRBJ2-1; perhaps TRBD2 as D (5 bases). The CDR3 totals 16 residues. Trimming pared 4 bases from V and 7 bases from J, leaving 21 bases between. The germline gives CDR1 SGDLS, CDR2 YYNGEE. CDR3 sequence reads: CASSPRLRPSPNEQFF. CDR3 nucleotide sequence: TGTGCCAGCAGCCCAAGACTACGTCCGTCCCCTAATGAGCAGTTCTTC.

This chain uses TRBV29-1 with TRBJ2-7; possible D gene TRBD1, 5 bases. The CDR3 is made up of 11 amino acids. CDR1 and CDR2 (germline): SQVTM, ANQGSEA. Trimming removed 4 bases at V and 3 bases at J, with 7 bases between. The CDR3 loop reads CSVVQGYEQYV. The CDR3 nucleotides read TGCAGCGTTGTTCAGGGCTACGAGCAGTACGTC.

The V gene is TRBV12-3 or TRBV12-4, the J gene TRBJ2-5; 11 bases fit TRBD2. V was clipped by 6 bases and J by 2 bases; unmatched bases: 2. This CDR3 spans 14 amino acids. Here the CDR3 DNA reads TGTGCCAGCAGAGGGACTAGCGGTCAAGAGACCCAGTACTTC. It encodes CASRGTSGQETQYF.